This entry is about one TCR beta chain. This specimen comes from a study of OX40 agonist ivuxolimab in advanced cancers. In the study overall: Dose-escalation cases comprised hepatocellular carcinoma, melanoma, renal cell or head and neck cancer. One hepatocellular carcinoma and a couple of cutaneous melanoma patients partially responded.

Trimming took off 4 bases at V and 10 bases at J, with 18 bases between the two ends. The germline V gene has CDR1 SGHNT and CDR2 YYREEE (reference sequence). CDR3 size: 15 residues. Using immunoSEQ multiplex PCR, the repertoire was profiled, and TCRdb retains in-frame clones only, with some absent. The sample records roughly 75,000 clones, about 86% being singletons. Sample: CD4+ or CD8+ T cells sorted from blood, taken in a trial of the OX40 agonist ivuxolimab. The origin of this receptor is an adult with an advanced solid tumor such as melanoma, head and neck, liver or kidney cancer. V and J are TRBV5-4 and TRBJ1-6; TRBD1 might be the D (6 bases). The CDR3 loop reads CASSIGQPGVSPLHF. The CDR3 bases are TGTGCCAGCAGCATAGGACAGCCCGGCGTGTCACCCCTCCACTTT.